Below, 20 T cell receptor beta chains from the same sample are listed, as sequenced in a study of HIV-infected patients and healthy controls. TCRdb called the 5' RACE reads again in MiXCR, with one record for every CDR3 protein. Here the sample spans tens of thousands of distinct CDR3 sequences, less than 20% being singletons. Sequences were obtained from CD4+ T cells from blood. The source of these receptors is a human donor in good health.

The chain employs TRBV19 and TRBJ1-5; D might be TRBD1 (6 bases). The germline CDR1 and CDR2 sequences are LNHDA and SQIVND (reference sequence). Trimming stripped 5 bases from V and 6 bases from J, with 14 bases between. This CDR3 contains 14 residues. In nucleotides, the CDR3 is TGTGCCAGTAGTCTGAGGACAGTCCGTCAGCCCCAGCATTTT. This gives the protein CASSLRTVRQPQHF.

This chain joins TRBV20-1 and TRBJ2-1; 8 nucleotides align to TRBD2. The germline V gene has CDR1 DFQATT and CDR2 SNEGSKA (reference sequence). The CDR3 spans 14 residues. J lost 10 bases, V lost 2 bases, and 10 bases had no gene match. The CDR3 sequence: CSARPPSGSSEQFF. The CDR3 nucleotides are TGCAGTGCTAGACCTCCCAGCGGGAGCAGCGAGCAGTTCTTC.

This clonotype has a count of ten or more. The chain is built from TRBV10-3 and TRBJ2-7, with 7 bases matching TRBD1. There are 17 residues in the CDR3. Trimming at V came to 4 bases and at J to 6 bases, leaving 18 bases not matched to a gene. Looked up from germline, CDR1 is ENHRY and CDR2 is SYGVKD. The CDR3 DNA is TGTGCCATCAGTGCGGGGACAGAGAAACCCCGAGGGGGCGAGCAGTACTTC. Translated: CAISAGTEKPRGGEQYF.

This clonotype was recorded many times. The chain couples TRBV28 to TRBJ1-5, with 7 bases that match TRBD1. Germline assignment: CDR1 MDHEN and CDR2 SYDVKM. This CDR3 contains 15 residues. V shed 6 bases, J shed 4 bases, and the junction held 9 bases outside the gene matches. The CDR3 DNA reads TGTGCCAGCAGATACAACCGGGACAGAAATCAGCCCCAGCATTTT. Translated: CASRYNRDRNQPQHF.

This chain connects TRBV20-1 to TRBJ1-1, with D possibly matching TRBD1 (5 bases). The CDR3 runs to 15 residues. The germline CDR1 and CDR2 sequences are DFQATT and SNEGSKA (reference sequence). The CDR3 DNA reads TGCACCCGTCGGTATCGGGGGTCGGGTTTCAATGAAGCTTTCTTT. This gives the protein CTRRYRGSGFNEAFF.

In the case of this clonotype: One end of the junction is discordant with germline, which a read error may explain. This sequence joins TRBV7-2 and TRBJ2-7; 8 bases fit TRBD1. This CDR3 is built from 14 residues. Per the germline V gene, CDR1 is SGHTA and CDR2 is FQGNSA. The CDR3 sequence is CDSSSRTGQHEQYF. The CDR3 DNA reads TGTGACAGCAGCTCGAGGACAGGGCAACACGAGCAGTACTTC.

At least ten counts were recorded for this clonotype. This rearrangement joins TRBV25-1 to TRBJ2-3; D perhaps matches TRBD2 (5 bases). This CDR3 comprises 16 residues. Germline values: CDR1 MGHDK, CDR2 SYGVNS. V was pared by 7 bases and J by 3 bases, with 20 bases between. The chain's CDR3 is CASMDDSGVGTDTQYF. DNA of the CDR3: TGTGCCAGCATGGACGATTCCGGGGTTGGGACAGATACGCAGTATTTT.

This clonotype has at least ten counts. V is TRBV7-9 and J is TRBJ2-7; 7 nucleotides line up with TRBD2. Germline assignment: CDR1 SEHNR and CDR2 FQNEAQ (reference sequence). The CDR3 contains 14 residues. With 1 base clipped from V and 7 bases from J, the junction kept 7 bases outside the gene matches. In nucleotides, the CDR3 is TGTGCCAGCAGCTTAGGGGGAGGGCCGGGAGAGCAGTACTTC. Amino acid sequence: CASSLGGGPGEQYF.

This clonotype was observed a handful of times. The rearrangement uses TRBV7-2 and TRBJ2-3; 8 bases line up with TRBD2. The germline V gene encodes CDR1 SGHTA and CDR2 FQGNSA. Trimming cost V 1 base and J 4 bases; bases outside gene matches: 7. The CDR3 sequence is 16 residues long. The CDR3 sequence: CASSLGGSGKADTQYF. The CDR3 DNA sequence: TGTGCCAGCAGCTTAGGGGGTAGCGGGAAGGCAGATACGCAGTATTTT.

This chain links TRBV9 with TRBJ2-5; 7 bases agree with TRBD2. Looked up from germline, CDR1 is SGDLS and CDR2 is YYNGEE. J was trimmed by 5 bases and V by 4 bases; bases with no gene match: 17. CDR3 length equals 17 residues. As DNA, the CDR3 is TGTGCCAGCAGCCCTCTAGTGGGTGCGGGAGTAGTGGAGACCCAGTACTTC. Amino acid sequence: CASSPLVGAGVVETQYF.

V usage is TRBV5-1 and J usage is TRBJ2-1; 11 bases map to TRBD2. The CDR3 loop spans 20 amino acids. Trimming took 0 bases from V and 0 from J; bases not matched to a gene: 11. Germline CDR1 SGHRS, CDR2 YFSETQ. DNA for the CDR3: TGCGCCAGCAGCTTGGTCTCACTAGCGGGGGTCCCGAGCTCCTACAATGAGCAGTTCTTC. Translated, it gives CASSLVSLAGVPSSYNEQFF.

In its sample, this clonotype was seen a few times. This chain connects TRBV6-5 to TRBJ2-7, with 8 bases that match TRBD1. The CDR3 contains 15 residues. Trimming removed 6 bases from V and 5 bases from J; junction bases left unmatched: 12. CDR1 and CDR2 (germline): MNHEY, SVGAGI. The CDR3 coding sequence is TGTGCCAGCAGCGGAACAGGGGGGATTTTCGACGAGCAGTACTTC. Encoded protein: CASSGTGGIFDEQYF.

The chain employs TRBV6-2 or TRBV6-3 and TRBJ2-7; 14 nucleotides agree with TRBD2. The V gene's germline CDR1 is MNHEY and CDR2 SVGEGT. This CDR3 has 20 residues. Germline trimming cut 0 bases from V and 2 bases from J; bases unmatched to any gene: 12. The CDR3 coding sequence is TGTGCCAGCAGTTACTCGAAGGCACTGGGACTAGCGGGAGCAGCCTACGAGCAGTACTTC. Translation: CASSYSKALGLAGAAYEQYF.

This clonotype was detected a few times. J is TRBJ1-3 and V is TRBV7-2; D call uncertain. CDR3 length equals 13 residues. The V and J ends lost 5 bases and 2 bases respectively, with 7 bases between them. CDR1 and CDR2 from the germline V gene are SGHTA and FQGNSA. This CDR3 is CASSVYAGNTIYF. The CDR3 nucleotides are TGTGCCAGCAGCGTATACGCTGGAAACACCATATATTTT.

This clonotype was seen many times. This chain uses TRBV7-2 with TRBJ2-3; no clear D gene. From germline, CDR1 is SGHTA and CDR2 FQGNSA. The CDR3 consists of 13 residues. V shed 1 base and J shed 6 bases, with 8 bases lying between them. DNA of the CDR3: TGTGCCAGCAGCTTAGGATTGAGGGATACGCAGTATTTT. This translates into CASSLGLRDTQYF. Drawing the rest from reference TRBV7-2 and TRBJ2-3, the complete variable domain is GAGVSQSPSNKVTEKGKDVELRCDPISGHTALYWYRQSLGQGLEFLIYFQGNSAPDKSGLPSDRFSAERTGGSVSTLTIQRTQQEDSAVYLCASSLGLRDTQYFGPGTRLTVL.

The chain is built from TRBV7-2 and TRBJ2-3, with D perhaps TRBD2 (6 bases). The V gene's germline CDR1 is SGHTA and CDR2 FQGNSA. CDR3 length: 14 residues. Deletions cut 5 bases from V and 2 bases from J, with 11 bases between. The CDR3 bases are TGTGCCAGCAGCCGGGGACTGTACACAGATACGCAGTATTTT. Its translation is CASSRGLYTDTQYF.

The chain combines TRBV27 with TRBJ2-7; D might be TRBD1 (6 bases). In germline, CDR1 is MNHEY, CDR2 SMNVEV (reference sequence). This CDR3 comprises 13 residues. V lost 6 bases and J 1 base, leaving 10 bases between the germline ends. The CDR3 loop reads CASSRQVSYEQYF. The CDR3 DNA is TGTGCCAGCAGCCGACAGGTTTCCTACGAGCAGTACTTC.

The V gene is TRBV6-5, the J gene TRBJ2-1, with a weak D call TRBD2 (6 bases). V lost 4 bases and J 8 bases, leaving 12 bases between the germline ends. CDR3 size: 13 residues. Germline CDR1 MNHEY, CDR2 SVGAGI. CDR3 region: CASSLGRRDEQFF. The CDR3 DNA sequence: TGTGCCAGCAGTTTGGGCAGGAGGGATGAGCAGTTCTTC.

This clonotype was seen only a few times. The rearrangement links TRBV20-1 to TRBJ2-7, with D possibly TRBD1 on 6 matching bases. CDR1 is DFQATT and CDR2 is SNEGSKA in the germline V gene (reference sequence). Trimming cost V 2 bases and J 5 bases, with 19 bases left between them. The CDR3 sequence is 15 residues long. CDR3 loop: CSARFPLQGIHEQYF. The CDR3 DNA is TGCAGTGCTAGATTCCCATTACAGGGTATCCACGAGCAGTACTTC.

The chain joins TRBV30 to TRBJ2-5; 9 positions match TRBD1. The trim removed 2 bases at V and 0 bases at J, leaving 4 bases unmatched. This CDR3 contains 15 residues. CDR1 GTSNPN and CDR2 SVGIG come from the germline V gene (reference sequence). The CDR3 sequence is CAWSNGDRDQETQYF. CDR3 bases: TGTGCCTGGAGTAACGGGGACAGGGACCAAGAGACCCAGTACTTC.